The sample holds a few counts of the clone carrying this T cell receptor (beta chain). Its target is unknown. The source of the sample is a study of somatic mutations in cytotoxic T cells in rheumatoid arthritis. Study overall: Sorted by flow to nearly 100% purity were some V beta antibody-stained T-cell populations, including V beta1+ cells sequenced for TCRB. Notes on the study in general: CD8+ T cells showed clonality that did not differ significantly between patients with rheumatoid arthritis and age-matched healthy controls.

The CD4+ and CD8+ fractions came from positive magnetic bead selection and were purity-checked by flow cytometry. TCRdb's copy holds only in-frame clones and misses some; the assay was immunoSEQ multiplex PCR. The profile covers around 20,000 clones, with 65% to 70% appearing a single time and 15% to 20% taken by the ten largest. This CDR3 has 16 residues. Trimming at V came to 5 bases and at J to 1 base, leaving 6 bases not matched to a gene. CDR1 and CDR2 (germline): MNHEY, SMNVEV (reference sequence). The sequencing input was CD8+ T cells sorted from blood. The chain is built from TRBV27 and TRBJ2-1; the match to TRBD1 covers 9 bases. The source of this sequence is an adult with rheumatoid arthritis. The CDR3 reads CASSQPGQGSYNEQFF. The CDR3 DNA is TGTGCCAGCAGTCAGCCGGGACAGGGTTCCTACAATGAGCAGTTCTTC.